This T cell receptor beta chain was obtained from a study of T-cell reconstitution after alpha-beta-depleted transplantation in children. Germline loops: CDR1 SGDLS, CDR2 YYNGEE. With 3 bases clipped from V and 2 bases from J, the junction kept 7 bases outside the gene matches. This CDR3 is 15 amino acids long. Preparing the TCRbeta library involved the use of unique molecular identifiers. TCRdb redid the calling of the PCR reads with MiXCR, one entry per CDR3 protein. This table has around 410,000 distinct CDR3 sequences, approximately 11% appearing once. This clonotype was counted between two and nine times.

The TCR sequence derives from a human donor who donated a stem cell graft to a child with acute myeloid leukemia. The chain carries TRBV9 and TRBJ2-5, with 7 bases fitting TRBD1. Material: PBMCs from the stem cell graft donor, obtained from the stem cell graft. CDR3 nucleotides: TGTGCCAGCAGCGCCCTGGACAGGCCGCAAGAGACCCAGTACTTC. Its protein is CASSALDRPQETQYF.